This T cell receptor (beta chain) came from a study of STAT5B mutations in CD4+ large granular lymphocyte leukemia (dated by TCRdb to 2021 to 2024). At the level of the whole study: Among healthy controls, the CDR3 'QG' motif was associated with a particular HLA allele. The TCRbeta repertoires of CD4+ T-cell large granular lymphocyte leukemia patients were compared with the TCRbeta repertoires of healthy blood donors. The purity of purified fractions was confirmed by flow cytometry on FACSCanto II or FACSVerse to exceed 95% among lymphocytes.

The paper as a whole reports these results and caveats: TRBV06-family usage was enriched among the top patient clones (8/27) compared with healthy controls (2/35). Data were not HLA-matched; higher clonality in CD4+ versus CD8+ T-LGLL could reflect the relatively small sample size. Compared with healthy CD4+ repertoires, CD4-sorted patient repertoires appeared more clonal, and this difference remained even after the putative leukemic clones were removed. Main leukemic clonotypes were private to each patient, although roughly 24% of the main leukemic clonotypes were found at low frequency in the non-leukemic repertoires of other patients.

Buffy coats from 30 to 40 blood donors, supplied by the Finnish Red Cross blood service, were used as healthy controls. All TCR-sequenced material derived from peripheral blood: patient blood samples and healthy donor buffy coats. Ficoll-Hypaque gradient centrifugation was used to isolate peripheral blood mononuclear cells. CD4+ cells were purified magnetically from the buffy coats of healthy controls. Genomic DNA was extracted using the Gentra Puregene Cell and Tissue kit, and a Qubit 2.0 fluorometer was used to quantify it. V is cut by 2 bases and J by 7 bases, and the space between the germline ends is 17 bases. The CDR3 measures 15 amino acids from cysteine to phenylalanine. Only the CDR3 portion is preserved as DNA: 45 bases, with reading frame beginning at the first base. As encoded in the germline V gene, CDR1 is MNHNS while CDR2 is SASEGT. The immunoSEQ assay at survey resolution was applied to genomic DNA for sequencing of TCRbeta rearrangements. The study's processing was this. A lowest detectable productive clonotype frequency of 2.59 x 10-5 was observed in the TCR sequencing data. Analyses included only productive TCRbeta rearrangements, meaning complete and in-frame sequences. Simpson clonality, calculated in the immunoSEQ Analyzer version 3.0, was used as the measure of sample clonality. Based on frequency, clones were grouped as very rare, small, medium, large (1-20%) or hyperexpanded (>20%). Generation probabilities were estimated with OLGA 1.2.3, V-gene circos plots were generated with VDJtools, specificities were searched for in VDJdb, and CDR3 motifs were identified with GLIPH. This immuneACCESS table, as held by TCRdb, lists in-frame sequences with V and J called but not all clones. Of the missing ones, under half trace to an unresolved V gene in checked studies; the others have no known cause. The V and J calls and clone size come from that table; D and trimming were worked out from the DNA. The sample includes 25,000 to 30,000 clones, with about four fifths observed a single time. Around 0.33% of the sample rests with the top ten.

A note on this clone: Its recognized antigen is unknown. No base quality values were provided; no much bigger clone lies one nucleotide off.

The V and J segments used are TRBV6-1 and TRBJ1-1; TRBD1 is a weak D gene call, 5 bases matching. Sequencing input: CD4+ T cells from blood buffy coats. The receptor was derived from a human donor in good health. The encoded CDR3 is CASSETRTKRGEAFF. The DNA is TGTGCCAGCAGTGAAACCCGGACCAAAAGGGGTGAAGCTTTCTTT.